This T cell receptor (beta chain) was observed in a study of tumor-infiltrating lymphocytes in primary liver carcinoma. Study details: Tumors measured roughly 4 to 10 cm and were stage T1-T3 N0M0.

Using a constant-region primer together with ProtoScript II reverse transcriptase, TCR beta cDNA was made from 500 ng of total RNA. ARM-PCR was slightly modified, and three nested multiplex PCR rounds with it gave rise to the TCR beta libraries. TRBV1-TRBV30 forward primers paired with a C-beta reverse primer were used in the first two PCR rounds, which ran approximately 10 cycles each. In TCRdb, the multiplex PCR reads were re-called with MiXCR into one record per CDR3 protein. The sample gives 300,000 to 350,000 distinct CDR3 sequences, roughly two thirds of which show up once; about 6.3% is in the top ten. Unsorted whole blood served as the source of blood RNA, and germline DNA was extracted as well. The CDR3 covers 13 residues. Germline V gene lookup returns CDR1 SGHAT and CDR2 FQDESV (reference sequence). Trimming cost V 5 bases and J 5 bases, with 12 bases left between them.

The sequenced sample was peripheral blood. This TCR was sampled from a middle-aged man with primary liver carcinoma and hepatitis B virus infection. V is TRBV11-1 and J is TRBJ2-5, with unresolved D. The CDR3 sequence is CASSPRVSETQYF. CDR3 nucleotides: TGTGCCAGCAGCCCGCGAGTAAGCGAGACCCAGTACTTC.